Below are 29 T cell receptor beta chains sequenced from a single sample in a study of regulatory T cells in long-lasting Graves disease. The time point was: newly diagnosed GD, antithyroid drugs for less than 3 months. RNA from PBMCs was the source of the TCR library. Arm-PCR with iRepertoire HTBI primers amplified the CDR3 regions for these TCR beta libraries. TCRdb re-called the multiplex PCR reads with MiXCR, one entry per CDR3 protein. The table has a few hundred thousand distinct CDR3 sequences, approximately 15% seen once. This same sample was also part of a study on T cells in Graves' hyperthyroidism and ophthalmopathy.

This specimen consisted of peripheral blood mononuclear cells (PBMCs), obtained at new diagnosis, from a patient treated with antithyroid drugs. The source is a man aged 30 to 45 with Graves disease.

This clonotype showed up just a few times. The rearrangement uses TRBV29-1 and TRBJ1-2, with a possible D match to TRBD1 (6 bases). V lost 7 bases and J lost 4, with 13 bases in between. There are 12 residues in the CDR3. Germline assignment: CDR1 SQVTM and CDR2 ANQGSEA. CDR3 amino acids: CSASQGSYGYTF. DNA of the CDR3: TGCAGCGCCTCTCAGGGGTCCTATGGCTACACCTTC.

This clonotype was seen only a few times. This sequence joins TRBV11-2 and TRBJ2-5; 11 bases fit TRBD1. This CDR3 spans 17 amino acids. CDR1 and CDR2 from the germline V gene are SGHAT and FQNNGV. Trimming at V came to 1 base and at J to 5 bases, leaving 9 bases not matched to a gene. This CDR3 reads CASSLGVWTGGWETQYF. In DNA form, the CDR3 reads TGTGCCAGCAGCTTAGGTGTTTGGACAGGGGGCTGGGAGACCCAGTACTTC.

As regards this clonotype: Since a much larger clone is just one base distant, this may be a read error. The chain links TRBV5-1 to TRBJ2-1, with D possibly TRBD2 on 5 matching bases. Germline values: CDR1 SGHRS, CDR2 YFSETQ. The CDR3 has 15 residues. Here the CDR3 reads CASSLQRPPYNERFF. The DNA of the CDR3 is TGCGCCAGCAGCCTTCAGCGGCCACCCTACAATGAGCGGTTCTTC.

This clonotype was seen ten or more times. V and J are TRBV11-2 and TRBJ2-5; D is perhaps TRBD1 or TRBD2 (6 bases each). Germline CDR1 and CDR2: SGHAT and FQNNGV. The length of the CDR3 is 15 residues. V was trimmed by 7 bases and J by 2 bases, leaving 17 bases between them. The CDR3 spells CASKKGGHLQETQYF. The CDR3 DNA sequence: TGTGCCAGCAAAAAGGGGGGACACCTACAAGAGACCCAGTACTTC.

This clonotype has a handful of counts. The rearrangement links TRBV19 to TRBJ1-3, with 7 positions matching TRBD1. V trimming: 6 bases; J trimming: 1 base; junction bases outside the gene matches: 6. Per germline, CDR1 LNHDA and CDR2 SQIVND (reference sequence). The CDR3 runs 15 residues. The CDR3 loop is CASRYRGGSGNTIYF. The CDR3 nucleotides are TGTGCCAGTAGGTACAGGGGTGGATCTGGAAACACCATATATTTT.

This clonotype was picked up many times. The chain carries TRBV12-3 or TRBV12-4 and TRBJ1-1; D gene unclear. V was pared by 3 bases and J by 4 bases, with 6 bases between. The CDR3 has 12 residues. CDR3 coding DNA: TGTGCCAGCAGTTTCTTCGGCACTGAAGCTTTCTTT. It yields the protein CASSFFGTEAFF.

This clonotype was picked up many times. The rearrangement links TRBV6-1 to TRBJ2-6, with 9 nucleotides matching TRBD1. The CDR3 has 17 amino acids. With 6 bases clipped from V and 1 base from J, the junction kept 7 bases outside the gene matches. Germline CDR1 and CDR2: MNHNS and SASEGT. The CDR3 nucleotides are TGTGCCAGCAGAACAGGGGGCGGCCTATCTGGGGCCAACGTCCTGACTTTC. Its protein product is CASRTGGGLSGANVLTF.

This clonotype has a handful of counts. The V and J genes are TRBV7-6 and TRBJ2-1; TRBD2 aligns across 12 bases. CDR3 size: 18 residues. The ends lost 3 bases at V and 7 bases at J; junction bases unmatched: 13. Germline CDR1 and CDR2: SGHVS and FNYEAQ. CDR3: CASSFPSSGTSGLNEQFF. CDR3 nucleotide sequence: TGTGCCAGCAGCTTCCCAAGTTCCGGGACTAGCGGGCTTAATGAGCAGTTCTTC. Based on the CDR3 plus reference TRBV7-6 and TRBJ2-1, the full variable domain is GAGVSQSPRYKVTKRGQDVALRCDPISGHVSLYWYRQALGQGPEFLTYFNYEAQQDKSGLPNDRFSAERPEGSISTLTIQRTEQRDSAMYRCASSFPSSGTSGLNEQFFGPGTRLTVL.

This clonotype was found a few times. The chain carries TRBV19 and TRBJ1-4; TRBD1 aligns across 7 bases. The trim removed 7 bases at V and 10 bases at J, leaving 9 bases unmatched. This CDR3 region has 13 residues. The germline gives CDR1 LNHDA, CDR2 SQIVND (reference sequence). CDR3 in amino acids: CASTSSDRRKLFF. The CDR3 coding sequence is TGTGCCAGTACCTCTTCGGACAGGCGAAAACTGTTTTTT.

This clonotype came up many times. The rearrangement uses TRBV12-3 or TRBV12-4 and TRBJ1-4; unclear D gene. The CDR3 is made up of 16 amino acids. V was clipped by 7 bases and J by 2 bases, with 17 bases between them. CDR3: CASTPRKGGTNEKLFF. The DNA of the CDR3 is TGTGCCAGCACCCCCCGCAAGGGTGGGACTAATGAAAAACTGTTTTTT.

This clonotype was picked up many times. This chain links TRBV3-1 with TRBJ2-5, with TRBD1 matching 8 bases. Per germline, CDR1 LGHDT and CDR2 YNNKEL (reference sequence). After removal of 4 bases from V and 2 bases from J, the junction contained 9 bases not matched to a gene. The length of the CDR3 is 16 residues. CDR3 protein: CASSRLTGERQETQYF. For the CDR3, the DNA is TGTGCCAGCAGCCGACTGACAGGGGAACGGCAAGAGACCCAGTACTTC.

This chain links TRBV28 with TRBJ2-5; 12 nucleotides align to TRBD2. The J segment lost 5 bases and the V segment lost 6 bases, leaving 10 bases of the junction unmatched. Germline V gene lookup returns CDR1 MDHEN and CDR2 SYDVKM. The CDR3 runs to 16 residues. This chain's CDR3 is CASRVGTSGSGETQYF. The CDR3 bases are TGTGCCAGCAGGGTCGGGACTAGCGGGTCCGGGGAGACCCAGTACTTC.

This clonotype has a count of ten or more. CDR3 sequence: CASSQGRVGYTF. CDR3 bases: TGTGCCAGCAGCCAAGGGAGAGTAGGCTACACCTTC. The chain recombines TRBV3-1 with TRBJ1-2; D call uncertain. Germline CDR1 reads LGHDT; CDR2 reads YNNKEL (reference sequence). The length of the CDR3 is 12 residues. The V end was cut by 1 base, the J end by 8 bases, with 8 bases between.

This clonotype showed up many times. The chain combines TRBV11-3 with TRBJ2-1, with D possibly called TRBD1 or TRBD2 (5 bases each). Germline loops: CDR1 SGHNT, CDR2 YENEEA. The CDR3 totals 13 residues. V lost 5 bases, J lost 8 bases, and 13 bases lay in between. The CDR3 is CASSLGMGDEQFF. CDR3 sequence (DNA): TGTGCCAGCAGCCTTGGTATGGGGGATGAGCAGTTCTTC.

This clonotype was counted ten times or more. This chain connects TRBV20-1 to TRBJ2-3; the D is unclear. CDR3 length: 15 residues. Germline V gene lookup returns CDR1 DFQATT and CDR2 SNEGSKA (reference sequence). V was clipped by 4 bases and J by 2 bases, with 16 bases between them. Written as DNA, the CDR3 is TGCAGTGCTACGCCCGGTACCAGGTACACAGATACGCAGTATTTT. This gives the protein CSATPGTRYTDTQYF.

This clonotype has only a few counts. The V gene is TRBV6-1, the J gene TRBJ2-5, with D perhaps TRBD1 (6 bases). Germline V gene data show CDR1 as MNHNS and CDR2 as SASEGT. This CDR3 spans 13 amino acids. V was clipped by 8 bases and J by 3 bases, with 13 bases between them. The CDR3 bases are TGTGCCAGCCACGGACAGTTTGAAGAGACCCAGTACTTC. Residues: CASHGQFEETQYF.

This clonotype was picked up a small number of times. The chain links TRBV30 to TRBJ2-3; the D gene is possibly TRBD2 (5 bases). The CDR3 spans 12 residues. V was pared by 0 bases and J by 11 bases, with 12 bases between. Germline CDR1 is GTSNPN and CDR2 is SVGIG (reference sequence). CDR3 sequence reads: CAWSVSGKVQYF. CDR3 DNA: TGTGCCTGGAGTGTAAGCGGAAAGGTGCAGTATTTT.

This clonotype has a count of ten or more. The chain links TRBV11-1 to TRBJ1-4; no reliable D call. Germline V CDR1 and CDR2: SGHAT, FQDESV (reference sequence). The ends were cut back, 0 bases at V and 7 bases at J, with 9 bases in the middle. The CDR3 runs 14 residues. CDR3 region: CASSLADGGEKLFF. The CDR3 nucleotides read TGTGCCAGCAGCTTAGCGGACGGAGGTGAAAAACTGTTTTTT.

The CDR3 DNA follows: TGTGCCAGCAGTGACTACGGACAGGGCGGCACCTACGAGCAGTACTTC. Its translation: CASSDYGQGGTYEQYF. The chain combines TRBV25-1 with TRBJ2-7; 8 bases agree with TRBD1. Germline CDR1 MGHDK, CDR2 SYGVNS. J gave up 2 bases and V 3 bases, and 9 bases lay outside the gene matches. The CDR3 covers 16 residues.

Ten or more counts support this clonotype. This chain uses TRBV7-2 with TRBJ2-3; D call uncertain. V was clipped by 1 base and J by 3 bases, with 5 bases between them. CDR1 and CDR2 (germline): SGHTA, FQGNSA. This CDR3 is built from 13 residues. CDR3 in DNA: TGTGCCAGCAGCTTAGAGCCTACAGATACGCAGTATTTT. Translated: CASSLEPTDTQYF.

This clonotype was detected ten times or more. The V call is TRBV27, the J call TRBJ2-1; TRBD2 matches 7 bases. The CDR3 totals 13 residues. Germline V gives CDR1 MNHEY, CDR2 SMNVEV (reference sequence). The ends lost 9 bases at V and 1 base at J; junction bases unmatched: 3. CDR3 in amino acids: CARSGTSYNEQFF. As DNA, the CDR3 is TGTGCCAGGAGCGGGACGTCCTACAATGAGCAGTTCTTC.

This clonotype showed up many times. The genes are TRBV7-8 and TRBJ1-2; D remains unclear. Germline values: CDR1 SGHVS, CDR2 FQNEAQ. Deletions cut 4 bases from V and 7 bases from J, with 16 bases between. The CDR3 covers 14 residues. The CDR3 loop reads CASSSDILWGGYTF. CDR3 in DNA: TGTGCCAGCAGCTCTGATATACTTTGGGGTGGCTACACCTTC.

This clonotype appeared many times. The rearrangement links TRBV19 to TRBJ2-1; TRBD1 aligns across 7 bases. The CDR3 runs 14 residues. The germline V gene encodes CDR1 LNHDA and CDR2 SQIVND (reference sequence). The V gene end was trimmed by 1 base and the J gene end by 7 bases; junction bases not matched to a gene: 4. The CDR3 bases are TGTGCCAGTAGTATAGCGGACAGGAGGAATGAGCAGTTCTTC. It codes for CASSIADRRNEQFF.

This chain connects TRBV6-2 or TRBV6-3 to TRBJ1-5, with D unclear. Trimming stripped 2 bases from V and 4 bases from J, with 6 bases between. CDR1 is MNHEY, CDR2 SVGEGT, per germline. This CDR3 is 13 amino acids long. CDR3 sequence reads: CASSYQVNQPQHF. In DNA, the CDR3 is TGTGCCAGCAGTTACCAAGTGAATCAGCCCCAGCATTTT.

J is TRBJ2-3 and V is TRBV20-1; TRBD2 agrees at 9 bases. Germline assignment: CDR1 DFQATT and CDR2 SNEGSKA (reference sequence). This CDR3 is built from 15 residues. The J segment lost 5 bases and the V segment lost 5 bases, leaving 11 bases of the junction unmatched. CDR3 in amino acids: CSAPRLAGVVDTQYF. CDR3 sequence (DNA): TGCAGTGCTCCCCGGTTAGCGGGAGTAGTAGATACGCAGTATTTT.

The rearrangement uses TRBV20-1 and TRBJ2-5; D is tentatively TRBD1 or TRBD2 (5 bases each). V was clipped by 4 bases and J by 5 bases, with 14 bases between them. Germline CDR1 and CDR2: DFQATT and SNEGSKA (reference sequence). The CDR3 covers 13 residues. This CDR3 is CSAISPGTETQYF. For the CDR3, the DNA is TGCAGTGCTATCTCACCCGGGACGGAGACCCAGTACTTC.

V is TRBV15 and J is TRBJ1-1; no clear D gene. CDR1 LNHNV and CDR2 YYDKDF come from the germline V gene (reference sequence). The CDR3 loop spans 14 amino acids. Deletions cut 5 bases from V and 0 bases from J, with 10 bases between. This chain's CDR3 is CATSPNSLNTEAFF. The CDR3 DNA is TGTGCCACCAGCCCCAACAGCCTGAACACTGAAGCTTTCTTT.

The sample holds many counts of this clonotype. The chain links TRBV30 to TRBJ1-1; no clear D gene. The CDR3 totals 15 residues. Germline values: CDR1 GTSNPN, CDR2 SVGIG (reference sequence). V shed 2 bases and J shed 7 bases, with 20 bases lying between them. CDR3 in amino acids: CAWSLKHGRRVEAFF. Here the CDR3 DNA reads TGTGCCTGGAGTCTGAAACACGGTCGCCGGGTTGAAGCTTTCTTT.

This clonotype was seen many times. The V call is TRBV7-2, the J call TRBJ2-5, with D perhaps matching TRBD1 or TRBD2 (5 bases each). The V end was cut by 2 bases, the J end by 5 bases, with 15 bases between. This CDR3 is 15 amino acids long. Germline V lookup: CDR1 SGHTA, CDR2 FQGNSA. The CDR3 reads CASSLWKGLAETQYF. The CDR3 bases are TGTGCCAGCAGCTTATGGAAGGGGTTAGCGGAGACCCAGTACTTC.